This T cell receptor beta chain emerged from a study of CD8 T cells in Susac syndrome. Between the trimmed V and J ends, which lost 4 bases and 3 bases, there was a span of 10 bases. This CDR3 region has 13 residues. CDR1 is SQVTM, CDR2 ANQGSEA, per germline. The authors reverse transcribed roughly 0.5 to 1 ug RNA with random hexamers. Each CDR3 protein is one row after TCRdb ran MiXCR on the immunoSEQ multiplex PCR reads. The table lists about 160,000 distinct CDR3 sequences, around 94% of them singletons. CD8+ and CD4+ blood T cells underwent TCR beta sequencing. The TCR comes from a human donor with multiple sclerosis. This rearrangement joins TRBV29-1 to TRBJ1-5; D not certain. Input material: CD4+ T cells from PBMCs. CDR3 in amino acids: CSVAADDNQPQHF. The CDR3 DNA reads as TGCAGCGTTGCGGCGGACGACAATCAGCCCCAGCATTTT.